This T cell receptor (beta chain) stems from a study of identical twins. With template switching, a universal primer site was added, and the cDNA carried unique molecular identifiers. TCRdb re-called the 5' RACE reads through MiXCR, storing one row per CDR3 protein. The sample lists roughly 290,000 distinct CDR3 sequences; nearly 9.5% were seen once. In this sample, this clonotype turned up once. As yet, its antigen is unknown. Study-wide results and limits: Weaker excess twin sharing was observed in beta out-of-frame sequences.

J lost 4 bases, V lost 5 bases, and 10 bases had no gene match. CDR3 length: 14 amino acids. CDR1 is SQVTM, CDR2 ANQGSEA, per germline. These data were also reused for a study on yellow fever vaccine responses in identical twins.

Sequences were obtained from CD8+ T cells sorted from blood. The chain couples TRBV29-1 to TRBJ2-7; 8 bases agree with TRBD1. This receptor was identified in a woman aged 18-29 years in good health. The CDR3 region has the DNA TGCAGCGTTACGCAGACAGGGGCTGGGTACGAGCAGTACTTC. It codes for CSVTQTGAGYEQYF.